The 21 T cell receptor beta chains below come from one sample, sequenced in a study of shared clonotypes between healthy human individuals. TCRdb keeps only in-frame clones here, not all; method: immunoSEQ multiplex PCR. The sample holds about 2 million clones, 85% to 95% seen once. What was sequenced was naive CD4+ T cells sorted from blood. Subset indicated: CD45RA+ positively selected. These receptors came from a man between 18 and 35 years old in good health.

The chain couples TRBV9 to TRBJ2-2; 8 nucleotides line up with TRBD2. There are 18 residues in the CDR3. Germline trimming cut 3 bases from V and 3 bases from J; bases unmatched to any gene: 13. Germline CDR1 SGDLS, CDR2 YYNGEE. The CDR3 region is CASSATSFSGADTGELFF. In DNA, the CDR3 is TGTGCCAGCAGCGCAACCTCATTTAGCGGGGCCGACACCGGGGAGCTGTTTTTT.

This chain joins TRBV25-1 and TRBJ1-6; 9 bases match TRBD1. This CDR3 has 14 amino acids. The ends lost 4 bases at V and 10 bases at J; junction bases unmatched: 5. Germline V gene data show CDR1 as MGHDK and CDR2 as SYGVNS. The CDR3 is CASSVGQGLSPLHF. The CDR3 coding sequence is TGTGCCAGCAGTGTGGGACAGGGTTTGTCACCCCTCCACTTT. Full variable domain (missing parts from reference TRBV25-1 and TRBJ1-6): EADIYQTPRYLVIGTGKKITLECSQTMGHDKMYWYQQDPGMELHLIHYSYGVNSTEKGDLSSESTVSRIRTEHFPLTLESARPSHTSQYLCASSVGQGLSPLHFGNGTRLTVT.

V is TRBV14 and J is TRBJ2-7; a weak D match, TRBD2 (6 bases). Germline loops: CDR1 SGHDN, CDR2 FVKESK. This CDR3 comprises 13 residues. The V end was cut by 1 base, the J end by 4 bases, with 8 bases between. The CDR3 spells CASSQAGVYEQYF. For the CDR3, the DNA is TGTGCCAGCAGCCAAGCGGGAGTATACGAGCAGTACTTC.

V gene TRBV25-1 combines with J gene TRBJ2-1; D gene ambiguous. The germline gives CDR1 MGHDK, CDR2 SYGVNS. The CDR3 is 12 amino acids. The ends were cut back, 3 bases at V and 5 bases at J, with 5 bases in the middle. This CDR3 reads CASSDFHNEQFF. The CDR3 nucleotides are TGTGCCAGCAGTGACTTCCACAATGAGCAGTTCTTC. The variable domain in full, completed from reference TRBV25-1 and TRBJ2-1, reads EADIYQTPRYLVIGTGKKITLECSQTMGHDKMYWYQQDPGMELHLIHYSYGVNSTEKGDLSSESTVSRIRTEHFPLTLESARPSHTSQYLCASSDFHNEQFFGPGTRLTVL.

The CDR3 region is CASTLPGRGQYEQYF. For the CDR3, the DNA is TGTGCCAGCACCCTACCGGGCAGGGGGCAATACGAGCAGTACTTC. V is TRBV7-2 and J is TRBJ2-7; TRBD1 matches 8 bases. The CDR3 is 15 amino acids. V shed 7 bases and J 4 bases; nucleotides not matched to a gene: 12. The germline gives CDR1 SGHTA, CDR2 FQGNSA.

The rearrangement joins TRBV11-2 to TRBJ2-2, with a weak D call TRBD2 (5 bases). The CDR3 length is 15 residues. Germline V gives CDR1 SGHAT, CDR2 FQNNGV. Trimming pared 1 base from V and 7 bases from J, leaving 13 bases between. CDR3 DNA sequence: TGTGCCAGCAGCTTAGGCATAGGGAGTGGCGGGGAGCTGTTTTTT. Translating it yields CASSLGIGSGGELFF.

V gene TRBV7-2 combines with J gene TRBJ2-3; no firm D call. V was clipped by 7 bases and J by 2 bases, with 10 bases between them. Germline V lookup: CDR1 SGHTA, CDR2 FQGNSA. This CDR3 comprises 13 residues. CDR3 protein: CASTPLYTDTQYF. The DNA of the CDR3 is TGTGCCAGCACCCCCTTATACACAGATACGCAGTATTTT.

The CDR3: CASSPPTQTGSRGYTF. CDR3 in DNA: TGCGCCAGCAGCCCCCCCACGCAGACAGGGTCTCGTGGCTACACCTTC. The V gene is TRBV4-1, the J gene TRBJ1-2; 7 bases fit TRBD1. The CDR3 is 16 residues long. Germline lookup yields CDR1 MGHRA and CDR2 YSYEKL. J lost 7 bases, V lost 4 bases, and 15 bases had no gene match.

This chain uses TRBV15 with TRBJ2-7; 10 bases are a match to TRBD1. With V trimmed by 1 base and J by 5 bases, 2 bases remained unmatched. The germline CDR1 and CDR2 sequences are LNHNV and YYDKDF (reference sequence). The CDR3 loop spans 14 amino acids. The CDR3 DNA follows: TGTGCCACCAGCAGAGGGGACAGGGGCCACGAGCAGTACTTC. Residues: CATSRGDRGHEQYF.

V usage is TRBV12-5 and J usage is TRBJ1-4; 7 nucleotides align to TRBD1. The CDR3 is 16 amino acids. Trimming at V came to 0 bases and at J to 4 bases, leaving 5 bases not matched to a gene. Germline V gene sequence: CDR1 LGHNT, CDR2 FRNRAP. CDR3 in amino acids: CASGLVLGQDNEKLFF. The CDR3 DNA sequence: TGTGCTAGTGGTTTGGTACTCGGACAGGATAATGAAAAACTGTTTTTT.

This clone was detected once. The chain recombines TRBV7-2 with TRBJ1-2, with TRBD1 identical over 7 bases. CDR3 length equals 13 residues. J gave up 8 bases and V 2 bases, and 5 bases lay outside the gene matches. Germline V gives CDR1 SGHTA, CDR2 FQGNSA. DNA of the CDR3: TGTGCCAGCAGCTTAAAGGGGGCGAACGGCTACACCTTC. Its translation is CASSLKGANGYTF.

The chain couples TRBV5-4 to TRBJ2-3; 12 bases fit TRBD2. From germline, CDR1 is SGHNT and CDR2 YYREEE (reference sequence). Trimming removed 4 bases from V and 5 bases from J; junction bases left unmatched: 8. This CDR3 is 16 amino acids long. CDR3 coding DNA: TGTGCCAGCAGCCCGACTAGCGGGGGAGTCGGAGATACGCAGTATTTT. It specifies CASSPTSGGVGDTQYF.

This chain's CDR3 is CASRREGTSGDEQYF. The CDR3 nucleotides are TGTGCCAGCAGAAGGGAAGGGACTAGCGGGGACGAGCAGTACTTC. The V gene is TRBV2, the J gene TRBJ2-7; 13 positions match TRBD2. V lost 6 bases to trimming and J lost 5 bases; unmatched junction nucleotides: 7. Looked up from germline, CDR1 is SNHLY and CDR2 is FYNNEI. The CDR3 covers 15 residues.

The rearrangement uses TRBV29-1 and TRBJ1-2, with 9 bases lining up with TRBD1. Unmatched junction bases numbered 10, after V lost 6 bases and J lost 2 bases. The CDR3 runs 15 residues. Germline-derived CDR1 and CDR2 are SQVTM and ANQGSEA. This CDR3 reads CSVVGQGNTNYGYTF. CDR3 DNA sequence: TGCAGCGTCGTGGGACAGGGAAATACCAACTATGGCTACACCTTC.

This clone was seen once. Other DNA sequences in the same sample also yield this CDR3. The chain links TRBV9 to TRBJ2-5; D unresolved. The CDR3 totals 13 residues. The germline gives CDR1 SGDLS, CDR2 YYNGEE. Trimming cost V 0 bases and J 2 bases, with 5 bases left between them. The CDR3 sequence: CASSVGGQETQYF. CDR3 DNA sequence: TGTGCCAGCAGCGTAGGGGGACAAGAGACCCAGTACTTC. Combining the CDR3 with reference TRBV9 and TRBJ2-5 gives the whole variable domain DSGVTQTPKHLITATGQRVTLRCSPRSGDLSVYWYQQSLDQGLQFLIQYYNGEERAKGNILERFSAQQFPDLHSELNLSSLELGDSALYFCASSVGGQETQYFGPGTRLLVL.

V and J are TRBV6-1 and TRBJ2-2; TRBD1 aligns across 7 bases. The length of the CDR3 is 14 residues. Trimming took 10 bases from V and 0 from J; bases not matched to a gene: 5. CDR1 and CDR2 (germline): MNHNS, SASEGT. Written as DNA, the CDR3 is TGTGCCATCTCCGGGACAGCGAACACCGGGGAGCTGTTTTTT. Amino acid sequence: CAISGTANTGELFF.

V usage is TRBV19 and J usage is TRBJ1-1, with no clear D. Trimming pared 5 bases from V and 6 bases from J, leaving 19 bases between. The CDR3 spans 15 residues. The germline V gene encodes CDR1 LNHDA and CDR2 SQIVND (reference sequence). CDR3 nucleotide sequence: TGTGCCAGTAGTCCCGCGACATTGAGGGAAGCTGAAGCTTTCTTT. As protein: CASSPATLREAEAFF.

On this clone: Other DNA sequences of this sample code for an identical CDR3. This chain joins TRBV5-4 and TRBJ1-4; D perhaps matches TRBD1 (5 bases). The length of the CDR3 is 14 residues. V was pared by 2 bases and J by 0 bases, with 5 bases between. The germline V gene encodes CDR1 SGHNT and CDR2 YYREEE (reference sequence). CDR3 coding DNA: TGTGCCAGCAGCTTACAGGCAACTAATGAAAAACTGTTTTTT. Translating gives CASSLQATNEKLFF. Looking up the rest from reference TRBV5-4 and TRBJ1-4 gives the full variable domain: ETGVTQSPTHLIKTRGQQVTLRCSSQSGHNTVSWYQQALGQGPQFIFQYYREEENGRGNFPPRFSGLQFPNYSSELNVNALELDDSALYLCASSLQATNEKLFFGSGTQLSVL.

The gene calls are TRBV6-6 and TRBJ1-2; 7 bases agree with TRBD1. This CDR3 has 15 residues. Germline-derived CDR1 and CDR2 are MNHNY and SVGAGI (reference sequence). Trimming at V came to 6 bases and at J to 2 bases, leaving 9 bases not matched to a gene. The DNA for the CDR3 is TGTGCCAGCAGCCCTACGTCGACAGGGAACTATGGCTACACCTTC. It translates to CASSPTSTGNYGYTF.

V is TRBV5-1 and J is TRBJ1-1; possible D gene TRBD1, 5 bases. The CDR3 is made up of 16 amino acids. V lost 2 bases and J lost 4, with 18 bases in between. The germline V gene encodes CDR1 SGHRS and CDR2 YFSETQ. As DNA, the CDR3 is TGCGCCAGCAGCTTATTAGGGACGGGAGATTTCACTGAAGCTTTCTTT. Its protein product is CASSLLGTGDFTEAFF.

A word on this clone: The same CDR3 also results from other DNA sequences found in this sample. The chain uses TRBV6-1 and TRBJ2-1; no clear D gene. This CDR3 is 13 amino acids long. V lost 0 bases and J lost 4, with 4 bases in between. The germline V gene has CDR1 MNHNS and CDR2 SASEGT. The CDR3 DNA sequence: TGTGCCAGCAGTGAAGCCTTATACAATGAGCAGTTCTTC. Protein: CASSEALYNEQFF.